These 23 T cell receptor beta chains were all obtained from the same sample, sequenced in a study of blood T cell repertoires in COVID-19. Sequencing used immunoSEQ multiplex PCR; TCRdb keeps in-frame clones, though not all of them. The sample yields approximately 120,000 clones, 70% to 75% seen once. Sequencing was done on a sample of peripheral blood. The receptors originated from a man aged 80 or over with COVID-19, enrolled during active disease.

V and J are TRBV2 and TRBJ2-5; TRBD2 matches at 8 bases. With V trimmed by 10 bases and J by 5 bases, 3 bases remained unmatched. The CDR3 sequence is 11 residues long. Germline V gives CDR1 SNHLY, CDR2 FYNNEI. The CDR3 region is CATSSGETQYF. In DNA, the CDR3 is TGTGCCACGTCTAGCGGGGAGACCCAGTACTTC.

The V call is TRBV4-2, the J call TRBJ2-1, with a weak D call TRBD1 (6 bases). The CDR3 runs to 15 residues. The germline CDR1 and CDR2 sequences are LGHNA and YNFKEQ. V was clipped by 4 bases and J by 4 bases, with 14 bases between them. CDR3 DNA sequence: TGTGCCAGCAGCCCGATACAGGGTTCGTACAATGAGCAGTTCTTC. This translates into CASSPIQGSYNEQFF.

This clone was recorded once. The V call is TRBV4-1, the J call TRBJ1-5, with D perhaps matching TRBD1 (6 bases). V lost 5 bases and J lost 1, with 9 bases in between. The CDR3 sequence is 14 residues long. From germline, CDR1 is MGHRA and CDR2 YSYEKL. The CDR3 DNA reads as TGCGCCAGCAGCTACGACAGGAGCAATCAGCCCCAGCATTTT. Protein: CASSYDRSNQPQHF.

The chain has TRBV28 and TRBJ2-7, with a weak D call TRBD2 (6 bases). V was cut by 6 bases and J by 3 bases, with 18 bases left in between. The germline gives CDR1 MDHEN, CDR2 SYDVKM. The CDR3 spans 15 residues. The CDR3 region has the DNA TGTGCCAGCAGCCCATCGGGGACTGAGTACTACGAGCAGTACTTC. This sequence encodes CASSPSGTEYYEQYF.

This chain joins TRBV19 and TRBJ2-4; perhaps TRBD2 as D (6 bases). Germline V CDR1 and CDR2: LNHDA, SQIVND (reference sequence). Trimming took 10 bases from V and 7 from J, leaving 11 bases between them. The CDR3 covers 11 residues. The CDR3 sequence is CAKGGRNIQYF. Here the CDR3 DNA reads TGTGCCAAAGGAGGGAGGAACATTCAGTACTTC.

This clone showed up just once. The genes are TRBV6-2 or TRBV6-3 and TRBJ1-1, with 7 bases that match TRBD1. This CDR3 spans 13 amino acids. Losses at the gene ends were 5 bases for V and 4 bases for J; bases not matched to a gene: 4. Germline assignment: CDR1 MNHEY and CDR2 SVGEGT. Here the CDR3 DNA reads TGTGCCAGCAGTCCCTCAGGGGGCACTGAAGCTTTCTTT. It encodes CASSPSGGTEAFF.

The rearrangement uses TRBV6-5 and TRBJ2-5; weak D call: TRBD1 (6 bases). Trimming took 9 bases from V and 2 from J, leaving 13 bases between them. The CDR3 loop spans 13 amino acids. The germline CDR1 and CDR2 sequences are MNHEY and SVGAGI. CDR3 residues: CASQGLGQETQYF. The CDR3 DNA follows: TGTGCCAGTCAGGGGTTGGGGCAAGAGACCCAGTACTTC.

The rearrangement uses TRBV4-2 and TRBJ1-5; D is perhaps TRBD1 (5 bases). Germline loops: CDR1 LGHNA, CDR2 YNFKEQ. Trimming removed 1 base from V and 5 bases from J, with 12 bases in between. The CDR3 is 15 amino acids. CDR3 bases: TGTGCCAGCAGCCAAGGGGGGGGTGTCGATCAGCCCCAGCATTTT. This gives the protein CASSQGGGVDQPQHF.

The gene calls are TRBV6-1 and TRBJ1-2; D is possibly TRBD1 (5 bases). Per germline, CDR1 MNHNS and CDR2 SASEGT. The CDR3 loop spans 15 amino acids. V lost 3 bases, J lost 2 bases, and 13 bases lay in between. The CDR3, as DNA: TGTGCCAGCAGTGACCTGGGGCAGCTAAACTATGGCTACACCTTC. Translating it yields CASSDLGQLNYGYTF.

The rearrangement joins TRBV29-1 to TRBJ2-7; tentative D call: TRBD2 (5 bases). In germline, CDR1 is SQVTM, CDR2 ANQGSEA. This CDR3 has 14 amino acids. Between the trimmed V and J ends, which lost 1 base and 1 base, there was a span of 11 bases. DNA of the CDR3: TGCAGCGTTGAAGCGACCCGAGGGTCCTACGAGCAGTACTTC. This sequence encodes CSVEATRGSYEQYF.

The CDR3 is CASSYRRGGNTEAFF. CDR3 sequence (DNA): TGTGCCAGCAGTTACAGGCGCGGAGGGAACACTGAAGCTTTCTTT. The chain is built from TRBV6-5 and TRBJ1-1; D remains unclear. CDR3 length: 15 residues. V shed 2 bases and J shed 1 base, with 11 bases lying between them. The germline gives CDR1 MNHEY, CDR2 SVGAGI.

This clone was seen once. This CDR3 is CASSDGPLARNYEQYF. The CDR3, as DNA: TGTGCCAGCAGCGACGGACCTCTAGCGCGCAACTACGAGCAGTACTTC. The V call is TRBV5-6, the J call TRBJ2-7; weak D call: TRBD2 (6 bases). CDR1 is SGHDT and CDR2 is YYEEEE in the germline V gene. V was shortened by 4 bases and J by 3 bases, with 20 bases between the two germline ends. The CDR3 totals 16 residues.

In nucleotides, the CDR3 is TGTGCCAGTAGTTCGAATTCAGCGGGAGGGTTTTACGAGCAGTACTTC. It encodes CASSSNSAGGFYEQYF. This rearrangement joins TRBV19 to TRBJ2-7, with TRBD2 matching 10 bases. The germline V gene encodes CDR1 LNHDA and CDR2 SQIVND (reference sequence). The CDR3 is 16 amino acids. With 5 bases clipped from V and 4 bases from J, the junction kept 11 bases outside the gene matches.

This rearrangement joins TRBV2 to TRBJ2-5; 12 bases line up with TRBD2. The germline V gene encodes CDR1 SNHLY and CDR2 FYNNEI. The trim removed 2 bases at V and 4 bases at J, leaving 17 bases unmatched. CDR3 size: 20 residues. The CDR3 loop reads CASSEWASGRATAERETQYF. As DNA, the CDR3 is TGTGCCAGCAGTGAATGGGCTAGCGGGAGGGCCACGGCGGAGCGAGAGACCCAGTACTTC.

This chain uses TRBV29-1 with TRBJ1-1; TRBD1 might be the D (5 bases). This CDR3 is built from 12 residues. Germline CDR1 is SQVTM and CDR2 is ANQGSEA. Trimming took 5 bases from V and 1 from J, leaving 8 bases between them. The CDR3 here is CSVSQENTEAFF. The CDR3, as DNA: TGCAGCGTTTCACAGGAGAACACTGAAGCTTTCTTT. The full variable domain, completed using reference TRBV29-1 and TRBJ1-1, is SAVISQKPSRDICQRGTSLTIQCQVDSQVTMMFWYRQQPGQSLTLIATANQGSEATYESGFVIDKFPISRPNLTFSTLTVSNMSPEDSSIYLCSVSQENTEAFFGQGTRLTVV.

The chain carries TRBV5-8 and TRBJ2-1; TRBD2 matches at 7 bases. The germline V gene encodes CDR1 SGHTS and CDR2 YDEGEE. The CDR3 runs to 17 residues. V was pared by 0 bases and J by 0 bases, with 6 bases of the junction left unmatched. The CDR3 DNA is TGTGCCAGCAGCTTGGTTTTAGGACTAGTCTCCTACAATGAGCAGTTCTTC. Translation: CASSLVLGLVSYNEQFF.

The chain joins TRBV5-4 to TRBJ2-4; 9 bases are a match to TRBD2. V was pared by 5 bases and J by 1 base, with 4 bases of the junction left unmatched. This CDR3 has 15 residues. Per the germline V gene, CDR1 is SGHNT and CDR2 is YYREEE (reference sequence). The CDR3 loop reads CASSLAGLAKNIQYF. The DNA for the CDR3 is TGTGCCAGCAGTCTAGCGGGATTGGCCAAAAACATTCAGTACTTC.

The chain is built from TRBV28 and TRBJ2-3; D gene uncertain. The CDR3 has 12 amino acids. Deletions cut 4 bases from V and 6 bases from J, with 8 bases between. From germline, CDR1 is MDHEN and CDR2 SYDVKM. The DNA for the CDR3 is TGTGCCAGCAGTTGGGCCTTTGATACGCAGTATTTT. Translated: CASSWAFDTQYF. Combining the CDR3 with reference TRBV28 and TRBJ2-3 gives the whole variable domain DVKVTQSSRYLVKRTGEKVFLECVQDMDHENMFWYRQDPGLGLRLIYFSYDVKMKEKGDIPEGYSVSREKKERFSLILESASTNQTSMYLCASSWAFDTQYFGPGTRLTVL.

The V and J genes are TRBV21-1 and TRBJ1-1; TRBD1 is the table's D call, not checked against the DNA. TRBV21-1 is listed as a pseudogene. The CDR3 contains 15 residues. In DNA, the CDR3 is TGTGCCAGCAGCGCCGAGACAGGGCCGAGGACTGAAGCTTTCTTT. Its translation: CASSAETGPRTEAFF.

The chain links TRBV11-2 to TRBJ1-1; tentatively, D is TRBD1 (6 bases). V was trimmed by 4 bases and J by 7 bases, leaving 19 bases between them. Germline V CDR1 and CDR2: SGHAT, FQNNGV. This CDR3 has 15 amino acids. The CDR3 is CASSSRQAARDEAFF. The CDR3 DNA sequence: TGTGCCAGCAGCTCCCGACAGGCAGCAAGAGATGAAGCTTTCTTT. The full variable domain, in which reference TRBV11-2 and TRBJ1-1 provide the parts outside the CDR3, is EAGVAQSPRYKIIEKRQSVAFWCNPISGHATLYWYQQILGQGPKLLIQFQNNGVVDDSQLPKDRFSAERLKGVDSTLKIQPAKLEDSAVYLCASSSRQAARDEAFFGQGTRLTVV.

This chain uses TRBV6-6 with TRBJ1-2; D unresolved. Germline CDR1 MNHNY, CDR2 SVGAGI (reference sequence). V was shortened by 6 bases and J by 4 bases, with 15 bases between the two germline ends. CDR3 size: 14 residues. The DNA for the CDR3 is TGTGCCAGCAGCCGTCAGTCTACGGGCTATGGCTACACCTTC. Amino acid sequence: CASSRQSTGYGYTF.

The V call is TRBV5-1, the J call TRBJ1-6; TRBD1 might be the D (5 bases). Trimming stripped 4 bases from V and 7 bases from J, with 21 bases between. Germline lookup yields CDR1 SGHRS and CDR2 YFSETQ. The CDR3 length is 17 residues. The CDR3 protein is CASSLDPGAGGNSPLHF. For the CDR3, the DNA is TGCGCCAGCAGCCTTGACCCTGGGGCAGGAGGGAATTCACCCCTCCACTTT.

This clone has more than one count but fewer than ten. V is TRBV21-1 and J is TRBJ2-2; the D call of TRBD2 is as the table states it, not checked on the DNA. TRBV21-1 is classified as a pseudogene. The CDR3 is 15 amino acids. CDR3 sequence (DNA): TGTGCCAGCAGCAAAGCGAGGGGAGGGACCGGGGAGCTGTTTTTT. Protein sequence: CASSKARGGTGELFF.